The text below deals with one TCR beta chain. Its antigen remains unknown. Germline V gene lookup returns CDR1 LNHDA and CDR2 SQIVND (reference sequence). This CDR3 comprises 15 residues. The V gene end was trimmed by 1 base and the J gene end by 1 base; junction bases not matched to a gene: 0. These data come from a study of radiotherapy plus CTLA-4 blockade in lung cancer. Overall study findings and caveats: Early shifts in blood T cell clones, with interferon-beta, reportedly predicted response best.

Libraries were prepared by immunoSEQ multiplex PCR; TCRdb keeps only in-frame clonotypes and omits some of them. The sample contains 90,000 to 130,000 clones, over 65% of which appear only once. Sample: peripheral blood, taken from a patient treated with radiotherapy plus ipilimumab. The chain joins TRBV19 to TRBJ1-1; 10 bases fit TRBD1. The receptor was derived from a human donor with non-small cell lung cancer that progressed on radiotherapy plus ipilimumab. Some clones in this sample may be carry-over from other donors' samples. The CDR3 loop is CASSIGTGGNTEAFF. As DNA, the CDR3 is TGTGCCAGTAGTATAGGGACAGGGGGGAACACTGAAGCTTTCTTT.